This TCR beta chain came from a study of T cell responses to AZD1222 COVID-19 vaccine. Worth noting for this clone: The target antigen is unknown.

Germline V gene data show CDR1 as LGHDT and CDR2 as YNNKEL (reference sequence). After removal of 8 bases from V and 3 bases from J, the junction contained 10 bases not matched to a gene. This CDR3 spans 17 amino acids. Profiling relied on immunoSEQ multiplex PCR, and the TCRdb table lists in-frame clones only, not all of them. This table has some 170,000 clones, about 93% appearing once. Study results and limitations: The donors showed a predominance of white British ancestry and of females, with possible underestimation of clonal diversity. CD4 TCRs covered the whole spike, strongest at regions 160-218 and 743-854. None of the repertoires were sampled until the peak T cell response had passed.

The sequence derives from an adult who received the MenACWY meningococcal vaccine as a control. V gene TRBV3-1 (or the pseudogene TRBV3-2) combines with J gene TRBJ2-7, with TRBD2 matching 16 bases. The material sequenced was peripheral blood, taken 28 days after the second dose of the MenACWY control vaccine. Written as DNA, the CDR3 is TGTGCCAGCTCCCCAGGGACTAGCGGGGGGGCTAACTACGAGCAGTACTTC. It codes for CASSPGTSGGANYEQYF.